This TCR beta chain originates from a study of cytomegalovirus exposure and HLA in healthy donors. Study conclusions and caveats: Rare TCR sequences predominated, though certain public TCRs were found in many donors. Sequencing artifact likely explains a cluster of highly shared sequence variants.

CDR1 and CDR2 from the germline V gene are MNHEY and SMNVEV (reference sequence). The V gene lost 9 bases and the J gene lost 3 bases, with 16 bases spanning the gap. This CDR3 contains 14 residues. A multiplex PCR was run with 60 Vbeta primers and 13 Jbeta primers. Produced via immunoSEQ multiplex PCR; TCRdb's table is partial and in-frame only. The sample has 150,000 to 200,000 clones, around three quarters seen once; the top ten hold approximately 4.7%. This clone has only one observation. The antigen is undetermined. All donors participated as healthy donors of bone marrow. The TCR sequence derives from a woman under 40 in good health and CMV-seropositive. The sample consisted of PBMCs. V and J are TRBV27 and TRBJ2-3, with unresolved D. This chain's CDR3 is CASISLGPTDTQYF. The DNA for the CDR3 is TGTGCCAGTATTTCCCTGGGCCCTACAGATACGCAGTATTTT.